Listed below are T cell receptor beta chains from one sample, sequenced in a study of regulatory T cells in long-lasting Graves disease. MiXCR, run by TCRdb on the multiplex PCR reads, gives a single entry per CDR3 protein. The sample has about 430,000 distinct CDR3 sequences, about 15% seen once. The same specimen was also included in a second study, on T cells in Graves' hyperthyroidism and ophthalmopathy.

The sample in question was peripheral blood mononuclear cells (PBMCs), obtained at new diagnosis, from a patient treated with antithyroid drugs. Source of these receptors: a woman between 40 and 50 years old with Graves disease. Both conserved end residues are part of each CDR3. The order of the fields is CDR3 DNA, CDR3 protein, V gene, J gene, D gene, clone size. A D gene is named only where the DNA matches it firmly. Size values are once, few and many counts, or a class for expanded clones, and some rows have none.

TGTGCCAGCAGTGAAGCCTACCGGGGGGAGCAGTACTTC	CASSEAYRGEQYF	TRBV2	TRBJ2-7	NA	NA
TGTGCCAGTAGTGTCTGGAATAAACTGTTTTTT	CASSVWNKLFF	TRBV19	TRBJ1-4	NA	NA
TGTGCCAGCAGCTTGGGAGGCCCCCCCTATGGCTACACCTTC	CASSLGGPPYGYTF	TRBV5-5	TRBJ1-2	NA	few
TGTGCCTGGAGGGGGGGGGCCGCAACGAATGAGCAGTTCTTC	CAWRGGAATNEQFF	TRBV30	TRBJ2-1	NA	NA
TGCAGTGCTAGACAGGGCCCAGAGACCCAGTACTTC	CSARQGPETQYF	TRBV20-1	TRBJ2-5	NA	few
TGTGCCAGCAGTTACCCTTCACGGACTAGCGGGAGGGCCCCATCCTACAATGAGCAGTTCTTC	CASSYPSRTSGRAPSYNEQFF	TRBV6-2/TRBV6-3	TRBJ2-1	TRBD2	few
TGTGCCAGCAGTTCGATAACTAGCGGGAGACACTACAATGAGCAGTTCTTC	CASSSITSGRHYNEQFF	TRBV27	TRBJ2-1	TRBD2	many
TGTGCCAGCAGTAACCAGGGGGCGCGGACTTCACCCCTCCACTTT	CASSNQGARTSPLHF	TRBV28	TRBJ1-6	TRBD1	many
TGTGCCAGCAGTCCACAGTTCTCCCGACTAGCGGGAGGGAGGAATGAGCAGTTCTTC	CASSPQFSRLAGGRNEQFF	TRBV6-1	TRBJ2-1	TRBD2	NA
TGTGCCAGCAGCTTATATCCCAGTCAGGATTCACCCCTCCACTTT	CASSLYPSQDSPLHF	TRBV11-2	TRBJ1-6	NA	many
TGTGCCAGCAGTCTCGGGCCCGGGGGGGACATTCAGTACTTC	CASSLGPGGDIQYF	TRBV12-3/TRBV12-4	TRBJ2-4	TRBD2	few
TGTGCCAGCAGTGCTCTCGGGAGGAGTGGGAATGAGCAGTTCTTC	CASSALGRSGNEQFF	TRBV2	TRBJ2-1	TRBD2	many
TGCGCCAGCAGCCTCGGGACTATGGGCGATGAGCAGTTCTTC	CASSLGTMGDEQFF	TRBV5-1	TRBJ2-1	TRBD2	NA
TGCAGTGCTTCCGGGACTAGCGGGAGCTTGGGTGAGCAGTTCTTC	CSASGTSGSLGEQFF	TRBV20-1	TRBJ2-1	TRBD2	many
TGTGCCAGCAGTCCCGGGGGGATGAGCGGAAACACCATATATTTT	CASSPGGMSGNTIYF	TRBV12-3/TRBV12-4	TRBJ1-3	NA	many
TGTGCCAGTAGTGGGACAGGCCGGATTCAGTACTTC	CASSGTGRIQYF	TRBV19	TRBJ2-4	TRBD1	many
TGTGCCAGTAGTATAAATGGCGGGGCCACCGGGGAGCTGTTTTTT	CASSINGGATGELFF	TRBV19	TRBJ2-2	NA	many
TGTGCCAGCAGTTATCTGGCAGTAAGCTCCTATAATTCACCCCTCCACTTT	CASSYLAVSSYNSPLHF	TRBV6-5	TRBJ1-6	NA	NA
TGCAGTGCTAGACCTAACTGGGGTAGCGGGAGGTACGAGCAGTACTTC	CSARPNWGSGRYEQYF	TRBV20-1	TRBJ2-7	TRBD2	many
TGTGTCAGCAACCAGGGGACGAGGTGGGAGACCCAGTACTTC	CVSNQGTRWETQYF	TRBV7-8	TRBJ2-5	NA	many
TGCAGTGCTAGAGTAAGGACAGGTGGTGGAAATGAGCAGTTCTTC	CSARVRTGGGNEQFF	TRBV20-1	TRBJ2-1	TRBD1	NA
TGTGCCAGCAGTCTTTACCTCGGGGCTTCTAATGAAAAACTGTTTTTT	CASSLYLGASNEKLFF	TRBV27	TRBJ1-4	NA	NA
TGTGCCAGCAGCCAAGCGGGAGAACACACCGGGGAGCTGTTTTTT	CASSQAGEHTGELFF	TRBV7-9	TRBJ2-2	TRBD2	many
TGTGCCAGCAGCGTAGACGGGAGTCTCTACAATGAGCAGTTCTTC	CASSVDGSLYNEQFF	TRBV9	TRBJ2-1	NA	many
TGTGCCAGCAGTTCACGCTATTCACCCCTCCACTTT	CASSSRYSPLHF	TRBV12-3/TRBV12-4	TRBJ1-6	NA	many
TGTGCCAGCAGCTTTCGGGGTTCCAATGAGCAGTTCTTC	CASSFRGSNEQFF	TRBV11-3	TRBJ2-1	NA	many
TGTGCCAGCAGTTACCAACTTCCACTAGCGGGAGCTTACAATGAGCAGTTCTTC	CASSYQLPLAGAYNEQFF	TRBV6-2/TRBV6-3	TRBJ2-1	TRBD2	many
TGTGCCAGCAGTTTTGGCCTAAGCACTCGCATATTGAACACTGAAGCTTTCTTT	CASSFGLSTRILNTEAFF	TRBV28	TRBJ1-1	NA	many
TGTGCCAGCTCACCCGCCTGGACGGATACGCAGTATTTT	CASSPAWTDTQYF	TRBV18	TRBJ2-3	NA	many
TGCAGTGCTAGGGGGGGACTAGCGGGAGCGATCGTCGACAATGAGCAGTTCTTC	CSARGGLAGAIVDNEQFF	TRBV20-1	TRBJ2-1	TRBD2	NA
TGTGCCTGCGACAAGGCAGGACTTTACTACGAGCAGTACTTC	CACDKAGLYYEQYF	TRBV30	TRBJ2-7	NA	many
TGTGCCAGCAGCTTAGATCCGAGGGCGGACTACGAGCACTACTTC	CASSLDPRADYEHYF	TRBV11-2	TRBJ2-7	NA	NA